This T cell receptor beta chain was sequenced for a study of T cells in Graves' hyperthyroidism and ophthalmopathy. What was amplified from RNA transcripts were TCR beta CDR3 regions. With the HTBI primer set, the TCR CDR3 went through a first round of RT-PCR. MiXCR, applied by TCRdb to the multiplex PCR reads, yields one record per CDR3 protein. In the table there are some 300,000 distinct CDR3 sequences, roughly 15% of which are singletons. Graves' hyperthyroidism without ophthalmopathy progression within 18 months was termed stable. Exclusions: uncontrolled infection, other autoimmune disease, pregnancy, lactation. PBMCs were collected from a 10 ml volume of fresh peripheral blood. Study outcomes and limitations: From stable hyperthyroidism, ophthalmopathy was set apart by a 13 V-J model.

From germline, CDR1 is DFQATT and CDR2 SNEGSKA (reference sequence). CDR3 length equals 12 residues. This clonotype was seen a handful of times. Its antigen remains unidentified. V usage is TRBV20-1 and J usage is TRBJ2-3; 12 nucleotides line up with TRBD2. This receptor was taken from a man aged 25 to 45 with Graves' hyperthyroidism. The sample comprised blood. The CDR3: CRLAGGTDTQYF. For the CDR3, the DNA is TGCAGACTAGCGGGAGGTACAGATACGCAGTATTTT.